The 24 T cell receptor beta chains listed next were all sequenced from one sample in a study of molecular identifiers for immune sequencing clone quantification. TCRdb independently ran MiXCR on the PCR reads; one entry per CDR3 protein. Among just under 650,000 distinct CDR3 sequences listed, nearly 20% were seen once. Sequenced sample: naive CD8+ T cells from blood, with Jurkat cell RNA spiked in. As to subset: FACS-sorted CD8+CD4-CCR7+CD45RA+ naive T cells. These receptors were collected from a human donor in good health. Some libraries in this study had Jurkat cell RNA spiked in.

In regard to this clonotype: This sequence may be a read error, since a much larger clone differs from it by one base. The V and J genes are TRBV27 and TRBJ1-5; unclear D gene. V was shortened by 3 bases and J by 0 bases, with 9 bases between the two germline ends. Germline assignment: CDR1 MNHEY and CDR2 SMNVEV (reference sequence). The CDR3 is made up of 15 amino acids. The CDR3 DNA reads TGTGCCAGCAGTTTGGCCCAGTATAGCAATCAGCCCCAGCATTTT. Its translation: CASSLAQYSNQPQHF.

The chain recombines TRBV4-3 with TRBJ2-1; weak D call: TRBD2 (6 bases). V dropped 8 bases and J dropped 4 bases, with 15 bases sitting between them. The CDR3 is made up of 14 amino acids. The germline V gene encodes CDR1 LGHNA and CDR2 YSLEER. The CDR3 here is CASGRRGPYNEQFF. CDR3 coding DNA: TGCGCCAGCGGCAGGAGGGGACCTTACAATGAGCAGTTCTTC.

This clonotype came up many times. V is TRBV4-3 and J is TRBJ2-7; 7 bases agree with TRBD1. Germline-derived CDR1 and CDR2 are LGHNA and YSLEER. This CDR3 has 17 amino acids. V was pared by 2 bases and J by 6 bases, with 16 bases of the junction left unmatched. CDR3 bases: TGCGCCAGCAGCCAAACCTCCTCCGGGACAGTGTTGGCCGAGCAGTACTTC. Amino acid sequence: CASSQTSSGTVLAEQYF.

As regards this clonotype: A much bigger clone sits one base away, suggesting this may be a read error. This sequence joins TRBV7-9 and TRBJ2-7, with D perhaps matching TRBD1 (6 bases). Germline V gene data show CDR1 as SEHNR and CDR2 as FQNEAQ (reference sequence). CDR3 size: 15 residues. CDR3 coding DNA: TGTGCCAGCAGCCCCTTAGCGTCAGGGGCCTACGAGCAGTGCTTC. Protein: CASSPLASGAYEQCF.

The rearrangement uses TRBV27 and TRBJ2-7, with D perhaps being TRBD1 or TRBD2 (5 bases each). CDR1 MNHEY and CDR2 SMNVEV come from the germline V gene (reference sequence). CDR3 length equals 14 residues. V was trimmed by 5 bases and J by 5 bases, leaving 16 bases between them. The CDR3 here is CASSPTQGAHEQYF. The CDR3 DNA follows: TGTGCCAGCAGTCCCACCCAGGGAGCCCACGAGCAGTACTTC.

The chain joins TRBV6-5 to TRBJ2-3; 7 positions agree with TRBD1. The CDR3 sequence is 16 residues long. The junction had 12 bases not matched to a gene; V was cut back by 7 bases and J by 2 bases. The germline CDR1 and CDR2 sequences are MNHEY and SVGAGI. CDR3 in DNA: TGTGCCAGCAAGACCGAAACCGGACAGGCCACAGATACGCAGTATTTT. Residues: CASKTETGQATDTQYF.

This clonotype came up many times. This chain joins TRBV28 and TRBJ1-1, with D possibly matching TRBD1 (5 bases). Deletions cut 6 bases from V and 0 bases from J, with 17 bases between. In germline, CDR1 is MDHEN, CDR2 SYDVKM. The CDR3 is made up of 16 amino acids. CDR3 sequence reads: CASSDSPTTLNTEAFF. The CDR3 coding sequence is TGTGCCAGCAGCGACAGCCCGACTACCTTGAACACTGAAGCTTTCTTT.

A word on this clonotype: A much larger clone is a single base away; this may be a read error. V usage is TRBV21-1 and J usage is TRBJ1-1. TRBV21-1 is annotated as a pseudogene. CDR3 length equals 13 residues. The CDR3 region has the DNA TGTGCCAGCAGCAAGGGTCCAAGAGTAGATGCTTTCTTT. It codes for CASSKGPRVDAFF.

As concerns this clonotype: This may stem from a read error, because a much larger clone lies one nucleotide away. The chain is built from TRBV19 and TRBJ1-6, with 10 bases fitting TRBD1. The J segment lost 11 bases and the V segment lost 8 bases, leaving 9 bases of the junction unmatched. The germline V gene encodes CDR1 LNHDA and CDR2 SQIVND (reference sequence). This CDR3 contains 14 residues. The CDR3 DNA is TGTGCCAGTGGAGACAGGGGGCCGTATCCACCCCTCCACTTT. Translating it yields CASGDRGPYPPLHF. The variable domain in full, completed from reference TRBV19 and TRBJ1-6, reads DGGITQSPKYLFRKEGQNVTLSCEQNLNHDAMYWYRQDPGQGLRLIYYSQIVNDFQKGDIAEGYSVSREKKESFPLTVTSAQKNPTAFYLCASGDRGPYPPLHFGNGTRLTVT.

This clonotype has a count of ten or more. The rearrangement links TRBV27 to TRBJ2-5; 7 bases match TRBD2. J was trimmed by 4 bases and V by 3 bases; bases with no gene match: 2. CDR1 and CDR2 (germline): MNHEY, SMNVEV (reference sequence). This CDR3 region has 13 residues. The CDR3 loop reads CASSFGGVETQYF. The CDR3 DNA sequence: TGTGCCAGCAGTTTTGGGGGGGTAGAGACCCAGTACTTC.

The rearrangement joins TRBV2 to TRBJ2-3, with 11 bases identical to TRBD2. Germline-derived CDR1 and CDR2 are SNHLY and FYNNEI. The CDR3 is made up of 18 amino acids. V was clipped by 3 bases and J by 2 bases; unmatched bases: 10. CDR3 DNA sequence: TGTGCCAGCAGTGAGTCGGTAGCGGGGGGGCCTGTCACAGATACGCAGTATTTT. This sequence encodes CASSESVAGGPVTDTQYF.

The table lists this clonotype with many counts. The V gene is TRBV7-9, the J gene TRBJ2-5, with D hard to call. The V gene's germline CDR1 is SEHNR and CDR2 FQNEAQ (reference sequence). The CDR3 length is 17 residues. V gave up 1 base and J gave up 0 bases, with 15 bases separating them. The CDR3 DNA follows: TGTGCCAGCAGCTTAGGTCGGCCGGATGAGTACCAAGAGACCCAGTACTTC. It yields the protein CASSLGRPDEYQETQYF.

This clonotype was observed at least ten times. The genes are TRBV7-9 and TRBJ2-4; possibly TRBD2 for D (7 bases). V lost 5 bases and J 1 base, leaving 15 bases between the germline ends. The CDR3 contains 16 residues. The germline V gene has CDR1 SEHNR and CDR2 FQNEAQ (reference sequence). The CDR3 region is CASSPRGGVAKNIQYF. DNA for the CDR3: TGTGCCAGCAGCCCCCGAGGGGGGGTCGCCAAAAACATTCAGTACTTC.

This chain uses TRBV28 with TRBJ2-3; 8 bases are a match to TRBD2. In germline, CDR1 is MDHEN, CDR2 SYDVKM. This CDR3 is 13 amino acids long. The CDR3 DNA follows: TGTATCAGCAGCCTGCGGGAGGCAGATACGCAGTATTTT. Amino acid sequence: CISSLREADTQYF.

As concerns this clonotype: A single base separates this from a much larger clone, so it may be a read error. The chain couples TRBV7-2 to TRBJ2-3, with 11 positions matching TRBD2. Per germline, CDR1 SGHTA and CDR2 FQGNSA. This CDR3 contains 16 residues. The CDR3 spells CASSWRGLAGGDTQCF. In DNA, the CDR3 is TGTGCCAGCAGCTGGAGAGGGTTAGCGGGGGGGGATACGCAGTGTTTT.

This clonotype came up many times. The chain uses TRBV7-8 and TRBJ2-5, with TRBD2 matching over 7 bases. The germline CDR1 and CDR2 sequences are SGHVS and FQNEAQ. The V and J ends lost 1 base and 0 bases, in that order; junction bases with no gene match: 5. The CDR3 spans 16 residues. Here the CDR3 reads CASSLGPSGYQETQYF. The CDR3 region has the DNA TGTGCCAGCAGCTTAGGGCCTAGCGGTTACCAAGAGACCCAGTACTTC.

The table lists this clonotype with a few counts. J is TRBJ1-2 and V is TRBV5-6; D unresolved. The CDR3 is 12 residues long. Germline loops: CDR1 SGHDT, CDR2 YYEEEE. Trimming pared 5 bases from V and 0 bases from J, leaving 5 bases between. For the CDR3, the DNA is TGTGCCAGCAGGCAGTCTAACTATGGCTACACCTTC. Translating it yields CASRQSNYGYTF.

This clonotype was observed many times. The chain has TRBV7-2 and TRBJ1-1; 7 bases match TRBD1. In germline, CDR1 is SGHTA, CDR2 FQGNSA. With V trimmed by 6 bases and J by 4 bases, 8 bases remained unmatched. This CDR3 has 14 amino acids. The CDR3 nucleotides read TGTGCCAGCAGGGAGACAGGGATGAGCACTGAAGCTTTCTTT. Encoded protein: CASRETGMSTEAFF.

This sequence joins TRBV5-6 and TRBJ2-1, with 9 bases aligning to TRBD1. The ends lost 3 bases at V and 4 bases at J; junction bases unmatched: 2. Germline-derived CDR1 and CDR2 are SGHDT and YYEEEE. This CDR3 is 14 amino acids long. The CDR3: CASSYGTGYNEQFF. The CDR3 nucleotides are TGTGCCAGCAGCTACGGGACAGGGTACAATGAGCAGTTCTTC. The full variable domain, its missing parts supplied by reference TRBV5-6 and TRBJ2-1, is DAGVTQSPTHLIKTRGQQVTLRCSPKSGHDTVSWYQQALGQGPQFIFQYYEEEERQRGNFPDRFSGHQFPNYSSELNVNALLLGDSALYLCASSYGTGYNEQFFGPGTRLTVL.

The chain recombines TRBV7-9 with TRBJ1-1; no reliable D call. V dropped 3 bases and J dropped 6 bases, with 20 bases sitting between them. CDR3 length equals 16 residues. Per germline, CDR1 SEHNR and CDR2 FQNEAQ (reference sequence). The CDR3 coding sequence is TGTGCCAGCAGCTTCACCCACGGAACACCGGCCCCTGAAGCTTTCTTT. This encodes CASSFTHGTPAPEAFF.

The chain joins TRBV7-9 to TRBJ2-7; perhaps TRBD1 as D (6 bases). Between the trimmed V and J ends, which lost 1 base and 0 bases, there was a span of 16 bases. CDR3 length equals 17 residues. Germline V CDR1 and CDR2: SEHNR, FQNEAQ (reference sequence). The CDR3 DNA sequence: TGTGCCAGCAGCTTAGAATTCGGGACACCGAGCTCCTACGAGCAGTACTTC. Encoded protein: CASSLEFGTPSSYEQYF.

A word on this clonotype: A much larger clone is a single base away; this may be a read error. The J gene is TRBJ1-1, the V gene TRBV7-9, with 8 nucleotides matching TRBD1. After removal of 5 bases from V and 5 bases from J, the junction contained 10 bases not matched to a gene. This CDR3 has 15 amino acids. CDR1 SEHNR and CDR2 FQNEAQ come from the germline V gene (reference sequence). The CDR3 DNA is TGTGCCAGCAGCGCAACCAGGACAGGGTGGACTGAAGCTTTCTTT. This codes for CASSATRTGWTEAFF.

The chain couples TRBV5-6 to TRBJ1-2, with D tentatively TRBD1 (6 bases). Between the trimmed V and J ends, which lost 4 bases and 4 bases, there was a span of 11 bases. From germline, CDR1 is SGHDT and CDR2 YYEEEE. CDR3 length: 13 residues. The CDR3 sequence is CASSPRGSYGYTF. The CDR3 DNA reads TGTGCCAGCAGCCCGAGGGGGTCCTATGGCTACACCTTC. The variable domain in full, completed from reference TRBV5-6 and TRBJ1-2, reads DAGVTQSPTHLIKTRGQQVTLRCSPKSGHDTVSWYQQALGQGPQFIFQYYEEEERQRGNFPDRFSGHQFPNYSSELNVNALLLGDSALYLCASSPRGSYGYTFGSGTRLTVV.

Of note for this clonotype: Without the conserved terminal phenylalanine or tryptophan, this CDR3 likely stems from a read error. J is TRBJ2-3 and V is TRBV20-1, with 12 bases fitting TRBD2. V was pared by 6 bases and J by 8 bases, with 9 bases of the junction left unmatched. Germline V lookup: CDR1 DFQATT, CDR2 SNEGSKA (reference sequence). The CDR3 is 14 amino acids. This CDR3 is CSARTSGELSTQYL. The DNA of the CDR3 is TGCAGTGCAAGGACTAGCGGGGAACTTTCTACGCAGTATCTT.